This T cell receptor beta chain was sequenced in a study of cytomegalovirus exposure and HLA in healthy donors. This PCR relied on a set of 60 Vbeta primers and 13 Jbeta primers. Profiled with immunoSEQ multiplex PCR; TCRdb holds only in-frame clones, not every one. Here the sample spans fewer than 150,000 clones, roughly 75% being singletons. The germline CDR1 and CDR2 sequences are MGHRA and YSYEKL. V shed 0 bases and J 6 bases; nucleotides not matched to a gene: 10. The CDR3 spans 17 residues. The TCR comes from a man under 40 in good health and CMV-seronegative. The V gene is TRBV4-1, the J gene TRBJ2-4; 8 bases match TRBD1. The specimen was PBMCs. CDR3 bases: TGCGCCAGCAGCCAAGATCGGGCCAGGGGGCTCGGAAACATTCAGTACTTC. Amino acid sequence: CASSQDRARGLGNIQYF.